One and the same sample provided the 7 T cell receptor beta chains below, sequenced in a study of blood T cell repertoires in COVID-19. The assay was immunoSEQ multiplex PCR, and TCRdb's table has in-frame clones only and misses some. The table lists about 530,000 clones, approximately 91% of them singletons. The sample consisted of peripheral blood. These receptors all come from a woman aged 50 to 60 with COVID-19, enrolled during active disease.

The CDR3 loop reads CASSSPGGRGNRLFF. The CDR3 coding sequence is TGTGCCAGCAGCTCCCCGGGAGGACGGGGCAACAGACTGTTTTTT. This chain uses TRBV7-2 with TRBJ1-4, with D possibly TRBD1 on 5 matching bases. CDR1 and CDR2 from the germline V gene are SGHTA and FQGNSA. The length of the CDR3 is 15 residues. Trimming took off 4 bases at V and 13 bases at J, with 22 bases between the two ends.

The rearrangement joins TRBV19 to TRBJ1-1; D may be TRBD1 (6 bases). Trimming took 7 bases from V and 4 from J, leaving 16 bases between them. The CDR3 totals 14 residues. In germline, CDR1 is LNHDA, CDR2 SQIVND (reference sequence). The CDR3 DNA reads TGTGCCAGTAAGCCGATCATACAGGGCACTGAAGCTTTCTTT. It yields the protein CASKPIIQGTEAFF.

The chain couples TRBV24-1 to TRBJ2-1, with TRBD2 matching over 13 bases. The V segment lost 10 bases and the J segment 2 bases; nucleotides outside the gene matches: 1. The CDR3 is 14 amino acids. The V gene's germline CDR1 is KGHDR and CDR2 SFDVKD. The CDR3 nucleotides read TGTGCCACAGGGACTAGCGGGACCTACAATGAGCAGTTCTTC. Translating it yields CATGTSGTYNEQFF.

This chain connects TRBV7-3 to TRBJ2-3; TRBD2 aligns across 8 bases. The J segment lost 5 bases and the V segment lost 4 bases, leaving 17 bases of the junction unmatched. This CDR3 region has 18 residues. The germline V gene encodes CDR1 SGHTA and CDR2 FQGTGA. CDR3 sequence reads: CASSSPSGGGRGGDTQYF. The CDR3 region has the DNA TGTGCCAGCAGCTCCCCTTCGGGGGGGGGTCGGGGAGGAGATACGCAGTATTTT.

V gene TRBV2 combines with J gene TRBJ1-1; D remains unclear. Germline values: CDR1 SNHLY, CDR2 FYNNEI. The CDR3 contains 14 residues. Between the trimmed V and J ends, which lost 7 bases and 4 bases, there was a span of 16 bases. CDR3 protein: CASNDPLAGTEAFF. As DNA, the CDR3 is TGTGCCAGCAACGACCCTCTCGCGGGCACTGAAGCTTTCTTT.

The V and J genes are TRBV7-2 and TRBJ1-2; no clear D. Trimming removed 1 base from V and 4 bases from J, with 16 bases in between. CDR1 is SGHTA, CDR2 FQGNSA, per germline. The CDR3 totals 16 residues. CDR3 loop: CASSLDRIAPAYGYTF. The CDR3 region has the DNA TGTGCCAGCAGCTTAGACCGTATAGCCCCCGCCTATGGCTACACCTTC. The full variable domain, with the rest looked up from reference TRBV7-2 and TRBJ1-2, is GAGVSQSPSNKVTEKGKDVELRCDPISGHTALYWYRQSLGQGLEFLIYFQGNSAPDKSGLPSDRFSAERTGGSVSTLTIQRTQQEDSAVYLCASSLDRIAPAYGYTFGSGTRLTVV.

The chain carries TRBV25-1 and TRBJ2-5, with D perhaps matching TRBD2 (5 bases). V was pared by 5 bases and J by 2 bases, with 21 bases between. CDR1 MGHDK and CDR2 SYGVNS come from the germline V gene. The CDR3 totals 17 residues. CDR3 DNA: TGTGCCAGCAGTCTGTATAATGGGGTAAGGGAGCAAGAGACCCAGTACTTC. Its protein product is CASSLYNGVREQETQYF.